This T cell receptor beta chain was captured in a study of blood T cell repertoires in COVID-19. Overall study: Whether acute or convalescent, the COVID-19 samples came from the United States, Italy and Spain. PBMCs, B-cell-depleted T cells, or T cells provided the cDNA or gDNA that made up the material.

The V gene's germline CDR1 is LNHDA and CDR2 SQIVND (reference sequence). The CDR3 loop spans 12 amino acids. Deletions cut 3 bases from V and 6 bases from J, with 6 bases between. In the study's own analysis: Researchers report that nucleated cell counts were estimated from reference gene primer amplification. Profiling relied on immunoSEQ multiplex PCR, and the TCRdb table lists in-frame clones only, not all of them. V, J and clone size derive from that table, while D and trimming were established from the DNA sequence. The table has 30,000 to 40,000 clones, under 90% seen once; the top ten hold about 3.9%.

The sequence came from a man between 45 and 60 years old with acute or convalescent COVID-19. Sequencing was carried out using peripheral blood. V is TRBV19 and J is TRBJ2-1; D is unresolved. DNA for the CDR3: TGTGCCAGTAGTATGTGGGCCAATGAGCAGTTCTTC. This gives the protein CASSMWANEQFF.